A selection of T cell receptor beta chains follows, all from one sample in a study of shared clonotypes between healthy human individuals. Method: immunoSEQ multiplex PCR; TCRdb's copy keeps in-frame clones and lacks some. The sample holds roughly 410,000 clones, about 97% seen once. Sequencing was carried out using memory CD8+ T cells sorted from blood. The receptors originated from a man aged 25 to 45 in good health. Both conserved end residues are part of each CDR3. D genes are given only for firm matches. Not every row has a clone size; where given, it reads once, few, many or a size class.

TGTGCCAGCAGCTTAGGGGGACTAGCGGAACACGGGGAGCTGTTTTTT	CASSLGGLAEHGELFF	TRBJ2-2	-	TRBD2	TRBV7-8
TGTGCCAGCAGCCCCAGGGATTCTGGAAACACCATATATTTT	CASSPRDSGNTIYF	TRBJ1-3	-	-	TRBV28
TGTGCCAGCAGCCAAGGGACAGGGGAGACCTACGAGCAGTACTTC	CASSQGTGETYEQYF	TRBJ2-7	-	TRBD1	TRBV11-3
TGTGCCATCAGTGAGAGGACTAGCGGGATTCTTCTCTACGAGCAGTACTTC	CAISERTSGILLYEQYF	TRBJ2-7	once	TRBD2	TRBV10-3
TGTGCCAGTAACTTACCCAGAGACAGTGCCTACGAGCAGTACTTC	CASNLPRDSAYEQYF	TRBJ2-7	-	-	TRBV19
TGTGCCAGCTCACCCAGCGAGGGCAGTGAGCAGTTCTTC	CASSPSEGSEQFF	TRBJ2-1	-	-	TRBV18
TGCGCCAGCAGCCAAGATCGGACAGGCAGAACAGATACGCAGTATTTT	CASSQDRTGRTDTQYF	TRBJ2-3	-	TRBD1	TRBV4-1
TGTGCCAGCAGTCCCCGTGGGAGAGGGGAGACCCAGTACTTC	CASSPRGRGETQYF	TRBJ2-5	-	-	TRBV28
TGTGCCAGCAGTTTACGGGTTCCCACCGGGGAGCTGTTTTTT	CASSLRVPTGELFF	TRBJ2-2	-	-	TRBV27
TGCGCCAGCAGCCTCCAACCGGGACTAGCGGGAGATGAGCAGTTCTTC	CASSLQPGLAGDEQFF	TRBJ2-1	-	TRBD2	TRBV4-1
TGTGCCAGCAGTACTCGACAGGGAAGCCAAGAGACCCAGTACTTC	CASSTRQGSQETQYF	TRBJ2-5	-	TRBD1	TRBV6-1
TGTGCCAGCAGCGCGAGGACTAGCAAAAACATTCAGTACTTC	CASSARTSKNIQYF	TRBJ2-4	-	TRBD2	TRBV7-2
TGTGCCAGCTTGGGACTAGCGGGAGTCGGCAATGAGCAGTTCTTC	CASLGLAGVGNEQFF	TRBJ2-1	-	TRBD2	TRBV18
TGTGCCAGCAGTAAAACTAGCGGAGGTCGGGACGAGCAGTACTTC	CASSKTSGGRDEQYF	TRBJ2-7	-	TRBD2	TRBV25-1
TGTGCTAGTGCTATAGGTTATATACTTTTCGGAGATCACGAGCAGTACTTC	CASAIGYILFGDHEQYF	TRBJ2-7	-	-	TRBV12-5
TGTGCCATCCGGGACAGGGGTACAGATACGCAGTATTTT	CAIRDRGTDTQYF	TRBJ2-3	-	TRBD1	TRBV10-3
TGCGCCAGCAGCCAACTAGCGGGAGAGGGGAATGAGCAGTTCTTC	CASSQLAGEGNEQFF	TRBJ2-1	-	TRBD2	TRBV4-1
TGTGCTAGCAGCCCGACTAGCGGGAGGGGCCAAGAGACCCAGTACTTC	CASSPTSGRGQETQYF	TRBJ2-5	once	TRBD2	TRBV7-7
TGTGCCAGTAGCACTCTAGCGGACAGCACAGATACGCAGTATTTT	CASSTLADSTDTQYF	TRBJ2-3	-	TRBD2	TRBV19
TGTGCCAGTAGTATACGGGACAGGGGGGGTTATAGCAATCAGCCCCAGCATTTT	CASSIRDRGGYSNQPQHF	TRBJ1-5	-	TRBD1	TRBV19
TGCGCCAGCAGCCAAGCGGGGCAGAACCCCAGAAGACTGTTTTTT	CASSQAGQNPRRLFF	TRBJ1-4	-	-	TRBV4-1
TGTGCCAGCAGCCGGTGGTTAGCGGGATACGAGCAGTACTTC	CASSRWLAGYEQYF	TRBJ2-7	once	TRBD2	TRBV6-5
TGCAGCGTTGACCTAGGGGGTTCCTACGAGCAGTACTTC	CSVDLGGSYEQYF	TRBJ2-7	-	-	TRBV29-1
TGCGCCAGCAGTGAGTCGCCAGGGGACAGGGTCAATCAGCCCCAGCATTTT	CASSESPGDRVNQPQHF	TRBJ1-5	-	TRBD1	TRBV10-1
TGTGCCAGCAGTGTGACAGGGTTCTCCTACGAGCAGTACTTC	CASSVTGFSYEQYF	TRBJ2-7	-	TRBD1	TRBV6-1
TGCGCCAGCAGCTTGGGGACAGGGGGCTCCTATAATTCACCCCTCCACTTT	CASSLGTGGSYNSPLHF	TRBJ1-6	-	TRBD1	TRBV5-1
TGTGCCAGCAGTTTTGGACCCGGGAGGGGCTACACCTTC	CASSFGPGRGYTF	TRBJ1-2	-	-	TRBV28
TGCGCCAGCAGCTTCACGGGGCTAGAGACCCAGTACTTC	CASSFTGLETQYF	TRBJ2-5	-	-	TRBV5-1
TGTGCCAGCAGCTGGGGGGCCCTCTTAGGGGAGAGATCACCCCTCCACTTT	CASSWGALLGERSPLHF	TRBJ1-6	-	-	TRBV5-4
TGTGCCAGCAGAAGGACAGGGTACTATGGCTACACCTTC	CASRRTGYYGYTF	TRBJ1-2	-	TRBD1	TRBV27
TGTGCCAGCAGTGAAGAGGGCAGGGGAGGCTATAATTCACCCCTCCACTTT	CASSEEGRGGYNSPLHF	TRBJ1-6	-	-	TRBV6-1
TGCGCCAGCAGTCTTGGCGGGAGATTTAGGAATGAGCAGTTCTTC	CASSLGGRFRNEQFF	TRBJ2-1	-	TRBD2	TRBV10-2
TGTGCCAGCAGCCCCCGGCACAATGAGCAGTTCTTC	CASSPRHNEQFF	TRBJ2-1	-	-	TRBV7-9
TGTGCCAGCAGTTACTCGATCTTAAGTAACCCGCAGGGCTACACCTTC	CASSYSILSNPQGYTF	TRBJ1-2	-	-	TRBV6-5
TGTGCCAGCAGTGAAAATCACAGGGTGGTCTATGGCTACACCTTC	CASSENHRVVYGYTF	TRBJ1-2	-	-	TRBV6-1
TGTGCCAGCAGCCGTACAGGGTACGAGCAGTACTTC	CASSRTGYEQYF	TRBJ2-7	-	-	TRBV28
TGTGCCAGCAGTATCCAAGAGACCCAGTACTTC	CASSIQETQYF	TRBJ2-5	-	-	TRBV2
TGTGCCAGCAGCAGCCCACTAGCGGAGTATGAGCAGTTCTTC	CASSSPLAEYEQFF	TRBJ2-1	-	TRBD2	TRBV5-6
TGTGCCAGCAGCTTGTGGAATGGCAGGGGAAACTATGGCTACACCTTC	CASSLWNGRGNYGYTF	TRBJ1-2	-	-	TRBV5-6
TGTGCCATCAGCGCCGGGACAGGGACAGAGACCCAGTACTTC	CAISAGTGTETQYF	TRBJ2-5	-	TRBD1	TRBV10-3
TGTGCCAGCAGTTACCGCGGGACTAGCATCTACAATGAGCAGTTCTTC	CASSYRGTSIYNEQFF	TRBJ2-1	once	TRBD2	TRBV6-5
TGTGCCATCAGCGCGGGACAGGGGTACGAGCAGTACTTC	CAISAGQGYEQYF	TRBJ2-7	-	TRBD1	TRBV10-3
TGTGCCAGCAGCTTATCAGCGGGTTCCACAGATACGCAGTATTTT	CASSLSAGSTDTQYF	TRBJ2-3	-	-	TRBV7-3
TGCGCCAGCAGCCAAGTCCCTATCTCTGGGGCCAACGTCCTGACTTTC	CASSQVPISGANVLTF	TRBJ2-6	-	-	TRBV4-1
TGCAGTGCCGAGGAGGGATACGAGCAGTACTTC	CSAEEGYEQYF	TRBJ2-7	-	-	TRBV20-1
TGCGCCAGCAGCTTGGCCGGGACAATTCCCTACGAGCAGTACTTC	CASSLAGTIPYEQYF	TRBJ2-7	-	-	TRBV5-1
TGTGCCATCAGTGGGACAGCCAAGTCCTACGAGCAGTACTTC	CAISGTAKSYEQYF	TRBJ2-7	-	-	TRBV10-3
TGTGCCAGCAGCCCACTCGCAGTGGCCCACACAGATACGCAGTATTTT	CASSPLAVAHTDTQYF	TRBJ2-3	-	-	TRBV4-2
TGTGCCAGCAGCCTACGGACTAGCGGGAGAGGAGATACGCAGTATTTT	CASSLRTSGRGDTQYF	TRBJ2-3	-	TRBD2	TRBV7-6
TGCGCCAGCAGCTTGGTCTCGACAAACTATGGCTACACCTTC	CASSLVSTNYGYTF	TRBJ1-2	once	-	TRBV5-1
TGTGCCAGTAGTATAGGGGTAGCGGGGGTTGACACCAATGAGCAGTTCTTC	CASSIGVAGVDTNEQFF	TRBJ2-1	-	TRBD2	TRBV19
TGTGCCAGCAGCTTAGGAGGACTAGCGGGCTACTTCTCCTACAATGAGCAGTTCTTC	CASSLGGLAGYFSYNEQFF	TRBJ2-1	-	TRBD2	TRBV7-9
TGTGCCAGCGGGGGGAGATTGGGGGCTCGGACCTACGAGCAGTACTTC	CASGGRLGARTYEQYF	TRBJ2-7	-	-	TRBV28
TGTGCCAGCAGCCAAGTGAGACTATCCTACGAGCAGTACTTC	CASSQVRLSYEQYF	TRBJ2-7	-	-	TRBV4-2
TGTGCCATCGCCACGGGCCTTTATGGCTACACCTTC	CAIATGLYGYTF	TRBJ1-2	-	-	TRBV28
TGTGCCAGCAGTTTATCTAGCGGGGGGACCGGGGAGCTGTTTTTT	CASSLSSGGTGELFF	TRBJ2-2	-	TRBD2	TRBV27
TGTGCCAGTAGCCATAGGGAACAGGGGAGCGAAAAACTGTTTTTT	CASSHREQGSEKLFF	TRBJ1-4	-	TRBD1	TRBV19
TGTGCCAGCCGGGGGACTGGAGGAAACACCATATATTTT	CASRGTGGNTIYF	TRBJ1-3	-	-	TRBV6-5
TGTGCCAGTAGTGCTCCGGGACAGGGGGGCAATCAGCCCCAGCATTTT	CASSAPGQGGNQPQHF	TRBJ1-5	-	TRBD1	TRBV19